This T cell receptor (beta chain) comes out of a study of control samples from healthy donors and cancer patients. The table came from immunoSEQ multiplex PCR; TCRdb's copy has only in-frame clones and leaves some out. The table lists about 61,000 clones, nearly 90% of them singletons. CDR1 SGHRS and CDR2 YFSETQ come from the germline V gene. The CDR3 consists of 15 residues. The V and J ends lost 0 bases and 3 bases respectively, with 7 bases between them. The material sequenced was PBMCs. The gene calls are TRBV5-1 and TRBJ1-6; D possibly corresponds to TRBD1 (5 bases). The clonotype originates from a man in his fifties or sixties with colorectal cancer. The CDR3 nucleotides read TGCGCCAGCAGCTTGGGACAGAACTATAATTCACCCCTCCACTTT. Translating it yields CASSLGQNYNSPLHF.